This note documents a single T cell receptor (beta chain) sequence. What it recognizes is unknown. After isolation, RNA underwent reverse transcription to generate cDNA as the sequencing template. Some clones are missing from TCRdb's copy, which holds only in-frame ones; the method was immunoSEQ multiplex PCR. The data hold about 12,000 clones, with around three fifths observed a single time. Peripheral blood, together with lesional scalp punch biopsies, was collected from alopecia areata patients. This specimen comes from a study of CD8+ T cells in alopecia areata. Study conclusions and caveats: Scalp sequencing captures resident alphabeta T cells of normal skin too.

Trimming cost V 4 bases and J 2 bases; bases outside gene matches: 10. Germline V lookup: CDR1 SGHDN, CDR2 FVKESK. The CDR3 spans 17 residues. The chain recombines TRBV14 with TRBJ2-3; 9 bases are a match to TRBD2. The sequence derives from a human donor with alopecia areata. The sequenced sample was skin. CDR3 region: CASSPRGSGGHTDTQYF. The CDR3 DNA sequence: TGTGCCAGCAGCCCGAGGGGGAGCGGGGGGCACACAGATACGCAGTATTTT.